The 16 T cell receptor beta chains below come from one sample, sequenced in a study of cytomegalovirus exposure and HLA in healthy donors. PCR employed 60 Vbeta and 13 Jbeta primers. The repertoire was sequenced with immunoSEQ multiplex PCR; TCRdb's copy has only in-frame clones and lacks some. The profile covers approximately 200,000 clones, with roughly 85% appearing a single time and approximately 4.7% taken by the ten largest. The material sequenced was PBMCs. The receptors shown here come from a woman aged 25 to 39 in good health and CMV-seropositive.

V and J are TRBV5-4 and TRBJ2-1; 8 positions match TRBD2. This CDR3 spans 14 amino acids. The V gene's germline CDR1 is SGHNT and CDR2 YYREEE (reference sequence). The J segment lost 8 bases and the V segment lost 10 bases, leaving 14 bases of the junction unmatched. CDR3 residues: CAGRHRTSSHEQFF. The CDR3 DNA is TGTGCCGGAAGGCACCGGACTAGCAGCCATGAGCAGTTCTTC.

This clone was seen only once. The chain recombines TRBV11-3 with TRBJ2-2, with 15 bases identical to TRBD2. Trimming removed 4 bases from V and 6 bases from J; junction bases left unmatched: 3. The CDR3 totals 16 residues. CDR1 is SGHNT and CDR2 is YENEEA in the germline V gene. CDR3 DNA: TGTGCCAGCAGCTCCCGGACTAGCGGGAGGGCCGGGGAGCTGTTTTTT. As protein: CASSSRTSGRAGELFF.

This clone was observed a handful of times. This chain joins TRBV6-5 and TRBJ2-7; 8 bases line up with TRBD2. Germline V gives CDR1 MNHEY, CDR2 SVGAGI. CDR3 length: 13 residues. Unmatched junction bases numbered 9, after V lost 8 bases and J lost 6 bases. This CDR3 reads CASGSKRGFEQYF. In DNA form, the CDR3 reads TGTGCCAGCGGATCAAAGCGGGGGTTCGAGCAGTACTTC.

This clone was seen once. The chain carries TRBV29-1 and TRBJ1-2; D is possibly TRBD1 (5 bases). Germline lookup yields CDR1 SQVTM and CDR2 ANQGSEA. This CDR3 is built from 13 residues. Trimming cost V 7 bases and J 3 bases, with 15 bases left between them. As DNA, the CDR3 is TGCAGCGCTCCCGGGGGAGGGGACTATGGCTACACCTTC. It specifies CSAPGGGDYGYTF.

V usage is TRBV9 and J usage is TRBJ2-7; TRBD1 matches 10 bases. Looked up from germline, CDR1 is SGDLS and CDR2 is YYNGEE. After removal of 0 bases from V and 3 bases from J, the junction contained 15 bases not matched to a gene. The CDR3 sequence is 19 residues long. The CDR3 reads CASSVGPGQGYRVGYEQYF. DNA for the CDR3: TGTGCCAGCAGCGTAGGGCCGGGACAGGGGTATAGAGTCGGCTACGAGCAGTACTTC.

The V call is TRBV7-8, the J call TRBJ2-7; 9 bases are a match to TRBD1. The V segment lost 5 bases and the J segment 6 bases; nucleotides outside the gene matches: 14. This CDR3 is built from 16 residues. CDR1 SGHVS and CDR2 FQNEAQ come from the germline V gene. The DNA for the CDR3 is TGTGCCAGCAGCCAGGAAGCGGGACAGGGTTTCGGCGAGCAGTACTTC. It codes for CASSQEAGQGFGEQYF.

V usage is TRBV2 and J usage is TRBJ1-4; 8 nucleotides line up with TRBD1. This CDR3 spans 13 amino acids. Germline loops: CDR1 SNHLY, CDR2 FYNNEI. V gave up 7 bases and J gave up 8 bases; unmatched junction bases: 6. The CDR3 spells CASNGDRREKLFF. The DNA of the CDR3 is TGTGCCAGCAATGGGGACAGGAGGGAAAAACTGTTTTTT.

The rearrangement links TRBV7-9 to TRBJ2-1, with 9 bases aligning to TRBD2. Germline lookup yields CDR1 SEHNR and CDR2 FQNEAQ (reference sequence). The junction had 9 bases not matched to a gene; V was cut back by 5 bases and J by 1 base. The CDR3 is made up of 17 amino acids. In DNA form, the CDR3 reads TGTGCCAGCAGCCCCCGACTTGCGGGAGGGTCCTACAATGAGCAGTTCTTC. Amino acid sequence: CASSPRLAGGSYNEQFF.

V and J are TRBV7-6 and TRBJ1-1, with 11 bases fitting TRBD1. Germline V gives CDR1 SGHVS, CDR2 FNYEAQ. The V and J ends lost 1 base and 1 base, in that order; junction bases with no gene match: 5. The CDR3 covers 17 residues. The CDR3 DNA follows: TGTGCCAGCAGCTTAGGCCCCGGGACAGGGGGGAACACTGAAGCTTTCTTT. Amino acid sequence: CASSLGPGTGGNTEAFF.

This clone was observed a single time. J is TRBJ2-1 and V is TRBV11-2, with D hard to call. CDR3 length equals 13 residues. V lost 1 base, J lost 3 bases, and 4 bases lay in between. CDR1 SGHAT and CDR2 FQNNGV come from the germline V gene. CDR3 sequence (DNA): TGTGCCAGCAGCTTAGCGCGCTACAATGAGCAGTTCTTC. Translated: CASSLARYNEQFF.

V gene TRBV4-2 combines with J gene TRBJ1-5; D is possibly TRBD1 (5 bases). V gave up 6 bases and J gave up 7 bases, with 16 bases separating them. The CDR3 has 14 residues. Germline CDR1 is LGHNA and CDR2 is YNFKEQ. CDR3 residues: CASREAGGGQPQHF. Written as DNA, the CDR3 is TGTGCCAGCAGGGAAGCGGGGGGAGGGCAGCCCCAGCATTTT.

This clone was counted a single time. J is TRBJ2-1 and V is TRBV5-6, with D uncertain. CDR1 and CDR2 from the germline V gene are SGHDT and YYEEEE. This CDR3 is built from 14 residues. The V and J ends lost 6 bases and 3 bases respectively, with 13 bases between them. CDR3 bases: TGTGCCAGCACCCTGTTGGTCGGCTACAATGAGCAGTTCTTC. This translates into CASTLLVGYNEQFF.

V and J are TRBV7-9 and TRBJ1-1; D is perhaps TRBD1 (6 bases). Germline V gene sequence: CDR1 SEHNR, CDR2 FQNEAQ (reference sequence). Trimming removed 3 bases from V and 4 bases from J, with 9 bases in between. This CDR3 is 13 amino acids long. CDR3 sequence reads: CASSFRGSTEAFF. Here the CDR3 DNA reads TGTGCCAGCAGCTTCAGGGGTAGCACTGAAGCTTTCTTT.

This rearrangement joins TRBV29-1 to TRBJ2-2; D gene unclear. The V end was cut by 5 bases, the J end by 0 bases, with 13 bases between. There are 15 residues in the CDR3. CDR1 SQVTM and CDR2 ANQGSEA come from the germline V gene. The CDR3 nucleotides are TGCAGCGTTCGGTTGAAATTTCCGAACACCGGGGAGCTGTTTTTT. It translates to CSVRLKFPNTGELFF.

This chain connects TRBV29-1 to TRBJ1-1; D remains unclear. CDR1 and CDR2 from the germline V gene are SQVTM and ANQGSEA. V lost 7 bases and J 2 bases, leaving 17 bases between the germline ends. There are 14 residues in the CDR3. CDR3 sequence (DNA): TGCAGCGCTACCGCCCAGGAATTTAACACTGAAGCTTTCTTT. Protein product: CSATAQEFNTEAFF.

V usage is TRBV6-1 and J usage is TRBJ2-7; the match to TRBD1 covers 8 bases. CDR1 and CDR2 from the germline V gene are MNHNS and SASEGT. This CDR3 region has 14 residues. With V trimmed by 5 bases and J by 0 bases, 3 bases remained unmatched. This CDR3 is CASSFTGGSYEQYF. CDR3 sequence (DNA): TGTGCCAGCAGTTTTACAGGGGGCTCCTACGAGCAGTACTTC.